The 10 T cell receptor beta chains given below trace back to one sample, sequenced in a study of shared clonotypes between healthy human individuals. Sequencing used immunoSEQ multiplex PCR; TCRdb keeps in-frame clones, though not all of them. The table lists a few million clones, over 90% of them singletons. The sequenced material came from naive CD4+ T cells from PBMCs. Subset: CD45RA+ positively selected. All receptors come from a man younger than 30 in good health. Some clones in this sample may be carry-over from other donors' samples.

The CDR3 coding sequence is TGTGCCAGCAGCTTAGGGCACGGCAGCTTAAGCAATCAGCCCCAGCATTTT. Its protein is CASSLGHGSLSNQPQHF. This chain joins TRBV7-2 and TRBJ1-5; D ambiguous. The V end was cut by 1 base, the J end by 1 base, with 14 bases between. The CDR3 is 17 amino acids. The V gene's germline CDR1 is SGHTA and CDR2 FQGNSA. Variable domain in full (rest from reference TRBV7-2 and TRBJ1-5): GAGVSQSPSNKVTEKGKDVELRCDPISGHTALYWYRQSLGQGLEFLIYFQGNSAPDKSGLPSDRFSAERTGGSVSTLTIQRTQQEDSAVYLCASSLGHGSLSNQPQHFGDGTRLSIL.

As DNA, the CDR3 is TGTGCCAGCTCACCACCTCTGTCAGGGACAGGGAACACCGGGGAGCTGTTTTTT. The encoded protein is CASSPPLSGTGNTGELFF. The gene calls are TRBV18 and TRBJ2-2; 8 nucleotides align to TRBD1. V lost 0 bases to trimming and J lost 1 base; unmatched junction nucleotides: 7. CDR3 size: 18 residues. The germline V gene encodes CDR1 KGHSH and CDR2 LQKENI.

The chain has TRBV27 and TRBJ2-7; possibly TRBD1 or TRBD2 for D (5 bases each). The CDR3 length is 15 residues. Between the trimmed V and J ends, which lost 5 bases and 3 bases, there was a span of 17 bases. From germline, CDR1 is MNHEY and CDR2 SMNVEV (reference sequence). This CDR3 reads CASSPMGRVLYEQYF. In nucleotides, the CDR3 is TGTGCCAGCAGTCCCATGGGACGGGTTCTCTACGAGCAGTACTTC.

The gene calls are TRBV19 and TRBJ1-1; the D is unclear. Germline lookup yields CDR1 LNHDA and CDR2 SQIVND (reference sequence). The ends were cut back, 4 bases at V and 5 bases at J, with 8 bases in the middle. The CDR3 is 12 amino acids. CDR3 protein: CASSKSRTEAFF. CDR3 nucleotides: TGTGCCAGTAGTAAATCTAGGACTGAAGCTTTCTTT.

The gene calls are TRBV2 and TRBJ1-5, with D possibly TRBD1 on 6 matching bases. The CDR3 consists of 16 residues. CDR1 and CDR2 (germline): SNHLY, FYNNEI. V lost 8 bases to trimming and J lost 0 bases, with 17 bases between them. The CDR3 region is CASGGFGGHSNQPQHF. The CDR3 DNA sequence: TGTGCCAGCGGGGGATTTGGGGGGCATAGCAATCAGCCCCAGCATTTT.

V and J are TRBV18 and TRBJ2-2; 8 nucleotides match TRBD2. The CDR3 covers 16 residues. V trimming: 0 bases; J trimming: 1 base; junction bases outside the gene matches: 1. Per germline, CDR1 KGHSH and CDR2 LQKENI. The CDR3 loop is CASSPPSGVNTGELFF. The CDR3 DNA sequence: TGTGCCAGCTCACCACCTAGCGGGGTGAACACCGGGGAGCTGTTTTTT. Using reference TRBV18 and TRBJ2-2 for the parts outside the CDR3, the full variable domain is NAGVMQNPRHLVRRRGQEARLRCSPMKGHSHVYWYRQLPEEGLKFMVYLQKENIIDESGMPKERFSAEFPKEGPSILRIQQVVRGDSAAYFCASSPPSGVNTGELFFGEGSRLTVL.

The chain carries TRBV7-2 and TRBJ1-1; D gene uncertain. V lost 3 bases to trimming and J lost 1 base, with 3 bases between them. The CDR3 spans 12 residues. In germline, CDR1 is SGHTA, CDR2 FQGNSA. The CDR3 spells CASSFTNTEAFF. The CDR3 bases are TGTGCCAGCAGCTTCACGAACACTGAAGCTTTCTTT. The variable domain in full, completed from reference TRBV7-2 and TRBJ1-1, reads GAGVSQSPSNKVTEKGKDVELRCDPISGHTALYWYRQSLGQGLEFLIYFQGNSAPDKSGLPSDRFSAERTGGSVSTLTIQRTQQEDSAVYLCASSFTNTEAFFGQGTRLTVV.

This clone was recorded only once. The gene calls are TRBV18 and TRBJ2-2; D ambiguous. The CDR3 consists of 16 residues. CDR1 and CDR2 from the germline V gene are KGHSH and LQKENI. The V gene lost 5 bases and the J gene lost 0 bases, with 13 bases spanning the gap. The CDR3 DNA reads TGTGCCAGCTCAAGATCCGTTACTTCGAACACCGGGGAGCTGTTTTTT. As protein: CASSRSVTSNTGELFF.

The CDR3 nucleotides are TGTGCCAGCAGCTTAGGAGGAGACACCATATATTTT. It encodes CASSLGGDTIYF. This chain links TRBV11-3 with TRBJ1-3; D ambiguous. The CDR3 runs to 12 residues. In germline, CDR1 is SGHNT, CDR2 YENEEA. V was cut by 1 base and J by 8 bases, with 6 bases left in between.

This sequence joins TRBV9 and TRBJ1-1, with D unclear. The CDR3 is 13 amino acids. Germline CDR1 reads SGDLS; CDR2 reads YYNGEE. V lost 3 bases to trimming and J lost 4 bases, with 10 bases between them. The CDR3, as DNA: TGTGCCAGCAGCGCCCGGATGAGCACTGAAGCTTTCTTT. Protein: CASSARMSTEAFF.